The 18 T cell receptor beta chains given below trace back to one sample, sequenced in a study of shared clonotypes between healthy human individuals. TCRdb's table, derived via immunoSEQ multiplex PCR, lists solely in-frame clones and lacks some. The data contain roughly 490,000 clones, around three quarters of them singletons. The material sequenced was PBMCs. Receptor source: a woman aged 40 to 50 in good health. Some clones in this sample may be carry-over from other donors' samples.

This clone was counted between two and nine times. This chain connects TRBV9 to TRBJ2-2; 8 bases are shared with TRBD2. Trimming at V came to 4 bases and at J to 4 bases, leaving 18 bases not matched to a gene. There are 19 residues in the CDR3. Germline loops: CDR1 SGDLS, CDR2 YYNGEE. CDR3 nucleotides: TGTGCCAGCAGCCCCACTACTAAGCCTACTAGCGGTCGCACCGGGGAGCTGTTTTTT. Its translation is CASSPTTKPTSGRTGELFF.

The genes are TRBV5-4 and TRBJ2-7; D is unresolved. The ends were cut back, 4 bases at V and 0 bases at J, with 11 bases in the middle. The CDR3 spans 14 residues. Looked up from germline, CDR1 is SGHNT and CDR2 is YYREEE (reference sequence). Written as DNA, the CDR3 is TGTGCCAGCAGCCTCGGACGGAGCTCCTACGAGCAGTACTTC. Translating it yields CASSLGRSSYEQYF.

In its sample, this clone was seen once. The CDR3 bases are TGTGCCAGCAGCCTGGGAGGACTAGCGGGAGAGCAGTACTTC. It specifies CASSLGGLAGEQYF. The chain has TRBV7-2 and TRBJ2-7; 12 bases map to TRBD2. CDR1 and CDR2 from the germline V gene are SGHTA and FQGNSA. CDR3 length: 14 amino acids. With 5 bases clipped from V and 7 bases from J, the junction kept 6 bases outside the gene matches.

In regard to this clone: A much larger clonotype is one base distant, so this may be a read error. The gene calls are TRBV30 and TRBJ2-1, with TRBD2 identical over 8 bases. Germline V lookup: CDR1 GTSNPN, CDR2 SVGIG (reference sequence). The CDR3 runs 13 residues. Trimming removed 5 bases from V and 9 bases from J; junction bases left unmatched: 9. The CDR3 region is CAWGWTSTVEQFF. The DNA of the CDR3 is TGTGCCTGGGGTTGGACTAGCACAGTTGAGCAGTTCTTC.

Comment on this clone: At one end, the junction sequence differs from germline, possibly due to a read error. V is TRBV7-7 and J is TRBJ2-7; D is ambiguous. The CDR3 contains 13 residues. Germline CDR1 and CDR2: SSHAT and FNYEAQ (reference sequence). The CDR3 spells CASSLDPSYEQYF. As DNA, the CDR3 is TGTGCTAGCAGCTTAGATCCCTCCTACGAGCAGTACTTC.

This clone was detected only a few times. The chain couples TRBV29-1 to TRBJ2-7; D call uncertain. Trimming left V 1 base short and J 0 bases short, with 1 base between. The CDR3 consists of 11 residues. Germline V gene sequence: CDR1 SQVTM, CDR2 ANQGSEA. The CDR3 here is CSVEVSYEQYF. Here the CDR3 DNA reads TGCAGCGTTGAAGTCTCCTACGAGCAGTACTTC.

The count of this clone is one. The CDR3: CASNLRTSGTDTQYF. The CDR3 coding sequence is TGTGCCAGCAACTTACGAACTAGCGGCACAGATACGCAGTATTTT. The V and J genes are TRBV6-6 and TRBJ2-3; TRBD2 matches at 7 bases. The CDR3 runs 15 residues. Germline CDR1 is MNHNY and CDR2 is SVGAGI (reference sequence). V was clipped by 7 bases and J by 1 base; unmatched bases: 8.

This chain connects TRBV28 to TRBJ2-1, with unresolved D. Germline V gene lookup returns CDR1 MDHEN and CDR2 SYDVKM. The CDR3 is 15 residues long. Between the trimmed V and J ends, which lost 4 bases and 2 bases, there was a span of 12 bases. The CDR3 is CASSSPQVPYNEQFF. CDR3 coding DNA: TGTGCCAGCAGTTCGCCTCAGGTACCCTACAATGAGCAGTTCTTC.

The chain combines TRBV27 with TRBJ2-7, with 9 bases matching TRBD2. This CDR3 is built from 23 residues. J gave up 4 bases and V 2 bases, and 30 bases lay outside the gene matches. Germline values: CDR1 MNHEY, CDR2 SMNVEV (reference sequence). In DNA, the CDR3 is TGTGCCAGCAGTTTACGAGCCACCGCTTTTTGGACTAGCGTTTGCGATGCAGGGTACGAGCAGTACTTC. The encoded protein is CASSLRATAFWTSVCDAGYEQYF.

The genes are TRBV5-1 and TRBJ1-1, with 7 bases identical to TRBD1. CDR3 length equals 16 residues. The germline V gene encodes CDR1 SGHRS and CDR2 YFSETQ. The ends lost 4 bases at V and 4 bases at J; junction bases unmatched: 13. CDR3 nucleotide sequence: TGCGCCAGCAGCCCGACCCCACAGGGGTTAGGCACTGAAGCTTTCTTT. Protein sequence: CASSPTPQGLGTEAFF.

This clone has a handful of counts. One base separates it from a far larger clone, so it is likely a read error. V and J are TRBV5-1 and TRBJ1-2; a weak D match, TRBD1 (6 bases). Germline CDR1 is SGHRS and CDR2 is YFSETQ. Trimming stripped 5 bases from V and 8 bases from J, with 22 bases between. The CDR3 runs to 15 residues. The CDR3 DNA sequence: TGCGCCAGCAGTCCGTTGGGCGCAGGGGCTTACGGCTACACCTTC. Its translation: CASSPLGAGAYGYTF.

This chain links TRBV5-5 with TRBJ1-4; the match to TRBD1 covers 8 bases. The CDR3 extends over 16 amino acids. V lost 5 bases, J lost 8 bases, and 14 bases stayed unmatched. Germline V gene data show CDR1 as SGHKS and CDR2 as YYEKEE (reference sequence). DNA of the CDR3: TGTGCCAGCAGTCAAGGACAGGGCCGACATCGGGAAAAACTGTTTTTT. Amino acids: CASSQGQGRHREKLFF.

This clone was observed a handful of times. The J gene is TRBJ2-3, the V gene TRBV6-1; 8 nucleotides align to TRBD2. The germline gives CDR1 MNHNS, CDR2 SASEGT. After removal of 4 bases from V and 6 bases from J, the junction contained 9 bases not matched to a gene. The CDR3 consists of 15 residues. The CDR3 nucleotides are TGTGCCAGCAGTGGCCAGACTAGCGTCATGGATACGCAGTATTTT. Amino acids: CASSGQTSVMDTQYF.

The chain recombines TRBV7-3 with TRBJ2-2; possibly TRBD2 for D (6 bases). This CDR3 comprises 15 residues. In germline, CDR1 is SGHTA, CDR2 FQGTGA. V was shortened by 5 bases and J by 5 bases, with 15 bases between the two germline ends. The CDR3 nucleotides are TGTGCCAGCAGCCTGGACGGGGGAAATACCGGGGAGCTGTTTTTT. This codes for CASSLDGGNTGELFF.

The chain is built from TRBV19 and TRBJ2-7; D remains ambiguous. Germline V gene sequence: CDR1 LNHDA, CDR2 SQIVND (reference sequence). CDR3 length: 13 amino acids. Trimming pared 3 bases from V and 3 bases from J, leaving 9 bases between. CDR3 nucleotides: TGTGCCAGTAGTATCCTTGTTTACTACGAGCAGTACTTC. The encoded protein is CASSILVYYEQYF.

The V call is TRBV4-1, the J call TRBJ2-7; TRBD2 matches 8 bases. The length of the CDR3 is 15 residues. Germline trimming cut 2 bases from V and 3 bases from J; bases unmatched to any gene: 6. CDR1 and CDR2 (germline): MGHRA, YSYEKL. The CDR3 spells CASSQSGTSLYEQYF. CDR3 bases: TGCGCCAGCAGCCAATCCGGGACTAGTCTCTACGAGCAGTACTTC.

This clone showed up just a few times. This chain joins TRBV4-3 and TRBJ2-6; D not resolved. The CDR3 sequence is 16 residues long. The V end lost 1 base, the J end lost 0 bases, and 7 bases lay between the germline ends. The V gene's germline CDR1 is LGHNA and CDR2 YSLEER. Here the CDR3 reads CASSQVVPSGANVLTF. The CDR3 nucleotides are TGCGCCAGCAGCCAAGTGGTCCCCTCTGGGGCCAACGTCCTGACTTTC.

This clone was detected a few times. DNA for the CDR3: TGTGCCAGCTCTCTGGACGATCAGCCCCAGCATTTT. Translating gives CASSLDDQPQHF. This chain connects TRBV18 to TRBJ1-5; no clear D gene. Germline-derived CDR1 and CDR2 are KGHSH and LQKENI. Between the trimmed V and J ends, which lost 6 bases and 5 bases, there was a span of 8 bases. The CDR3 loop spans 12 amino acids. The variable domain in full, with the rest retrieved from reference TRBV18 and TRBJ1-5, is NAGVMQNPRHLVRRRGQEARLRCSPMKGHSHVYWYRQLPEEGLKFMVYLQKENIIDESGMPKERFSAEFPKEGPSILRIQQVVRGDSAAYFCASSLDDQPQHFGDGTRLSIL.